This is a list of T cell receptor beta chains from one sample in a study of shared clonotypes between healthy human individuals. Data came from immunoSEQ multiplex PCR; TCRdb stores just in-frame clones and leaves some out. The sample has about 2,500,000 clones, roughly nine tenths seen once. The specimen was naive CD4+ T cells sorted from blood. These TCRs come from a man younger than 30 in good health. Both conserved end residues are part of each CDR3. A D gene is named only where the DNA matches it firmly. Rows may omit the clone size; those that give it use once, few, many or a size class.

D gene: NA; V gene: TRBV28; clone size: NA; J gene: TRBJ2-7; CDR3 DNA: TGTGCCAGCAGTTTCAGAGCCTACGAGCAGTACTTC; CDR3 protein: CASSFRAYEQYF
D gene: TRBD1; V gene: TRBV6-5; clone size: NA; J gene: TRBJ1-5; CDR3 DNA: TGTGCCAGCAGTACTGGGACAGGTAGCAATCAGCCCCAGCATTTT; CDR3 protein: CASSTGTGSNQPQHF
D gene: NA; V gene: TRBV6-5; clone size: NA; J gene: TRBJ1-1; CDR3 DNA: TGTGCCAGCAGGCAGGGGTCTGAAGCTTTCTTT; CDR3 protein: CASRQGSEAFF
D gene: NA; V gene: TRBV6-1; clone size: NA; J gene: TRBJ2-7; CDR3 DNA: TGTGCCAGCAGATCAGGGATAGTCCTCCGAGAGCAGTACTTC; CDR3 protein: CASRSGIVLREQYF
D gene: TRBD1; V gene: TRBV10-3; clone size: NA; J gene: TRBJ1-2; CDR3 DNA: TGTGCCATCAGTGAGTCTCGGACAGGGGGCGAAGACTATGGCTACACCTTC; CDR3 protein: CAISESRTGGEDYGYTF
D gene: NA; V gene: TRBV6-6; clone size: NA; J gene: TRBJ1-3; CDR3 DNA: TGTGCCAGCAGTTACGGTAACTCTGGAAACATCATATATTTT; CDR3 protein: CASSYGNSGNIIYF
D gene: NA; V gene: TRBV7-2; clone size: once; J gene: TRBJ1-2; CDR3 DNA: TGTGCCAGCACCCGACGCGGGGTTAACTATGGCTACACCTTC; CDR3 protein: CASTRRGVNYGYTF
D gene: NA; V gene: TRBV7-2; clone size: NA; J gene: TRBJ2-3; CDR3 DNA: TGTGCCAGCAGCTTATTCAATATGGGCACAGATACGCAGTATTTT; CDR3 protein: CASSLFNMGTDTQYF
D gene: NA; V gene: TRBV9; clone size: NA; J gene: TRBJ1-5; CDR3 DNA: TGTGCCAGCAGCTCCAGGGGTTATAGCAATCAGCCCCAGCATTTT; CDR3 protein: CASSSRGYSNQPQHF
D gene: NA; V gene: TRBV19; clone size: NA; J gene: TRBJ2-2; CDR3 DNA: TGTGCCAGTAGTATAACCCGACAGAAAGTCACCGGGGAGCTGTTTTTT; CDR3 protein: CASSITRQKVTGELFF
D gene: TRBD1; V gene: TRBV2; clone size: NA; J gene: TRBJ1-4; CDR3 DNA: TGTGCCAGCAGGGCCGGGACAGGGGGCAATGAAAAACTGTTTTTT; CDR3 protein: CASRAGTGGNEKLFF
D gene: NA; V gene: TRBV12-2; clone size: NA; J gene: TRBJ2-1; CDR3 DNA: TGTGCAAGTCGCTTAGCCTTACTAGCGGGGGCCAACTACAATGAGCAGTTCTTC; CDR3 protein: CASRLALLAGANYNEQFF
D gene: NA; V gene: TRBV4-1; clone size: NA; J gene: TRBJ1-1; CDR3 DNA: TGCGCCAGCAGCCAAGAGATCTACGTGGGGGCCGGGATTACTGAAGCTTTCTTT; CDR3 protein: CASSQEIYVGAGITEAFF
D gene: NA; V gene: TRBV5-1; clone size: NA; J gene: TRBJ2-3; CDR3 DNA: TGCGCCAGCAGCTGGGATGGGGATACGCAGTATTTT; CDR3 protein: CASSWDGDTQYF
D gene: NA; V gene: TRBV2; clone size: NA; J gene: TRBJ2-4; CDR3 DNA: TGTGCCAGCAGCTCCAGACAGGTAGCCAAAAACATTCAGTACTTC; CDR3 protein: CASSSRQVAKNIQYF
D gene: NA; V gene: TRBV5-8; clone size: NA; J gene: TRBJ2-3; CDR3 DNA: TGTGCCAGCAGCCCCCGCCTCGTTCGGACAGATACGCAGTATTTT; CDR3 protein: CASSPRLVRTDTQYF
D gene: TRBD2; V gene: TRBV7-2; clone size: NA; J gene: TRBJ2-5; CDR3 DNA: TGTGCCAGCAGCTCCCCCGGGAGGAGGGAGACCCAGTACTTC; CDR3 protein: CASSSPGRRETQYF
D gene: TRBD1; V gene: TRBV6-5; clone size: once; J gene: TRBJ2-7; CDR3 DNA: TGTGCCAGCAGTTCCGTCACAGGGGGATCCTACGAGCAGTACTTC; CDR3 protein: CASSSVTGGSYEQYF
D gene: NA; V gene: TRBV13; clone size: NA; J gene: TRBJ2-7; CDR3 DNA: TGTGCCAGCAGTACAGGGTTTTACGAGCAGTACTTC; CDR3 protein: CASSTGFYEQYF
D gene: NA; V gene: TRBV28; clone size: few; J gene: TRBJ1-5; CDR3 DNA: TGTGCCAGCAGCCTTCTAGGGCAGCCCCAGCATTTT; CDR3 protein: CASSLLGQPQHF
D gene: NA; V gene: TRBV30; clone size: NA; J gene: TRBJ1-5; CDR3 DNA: TGTGCCTGGTCTTCGGGGCGGGACCAGCCCCAGCATTTT; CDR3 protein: CAWSSGRDQPQHF
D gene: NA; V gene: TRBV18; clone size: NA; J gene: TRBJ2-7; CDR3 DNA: TGTGCCAGCTCACCACCTCAGGGCTTCAGGGACGAGCAGTACTTC; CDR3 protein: CASSPPQGFRDEQYF
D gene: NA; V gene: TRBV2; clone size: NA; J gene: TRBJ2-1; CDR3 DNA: TGTGCCAGCAGTGAAAATTTTAGCGGCTTGTCGGAGCAGTTCTTC; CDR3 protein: CASSENFSGLSEQFF
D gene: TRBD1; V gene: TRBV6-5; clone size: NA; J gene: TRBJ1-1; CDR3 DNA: TGTGCCAGCAGTTACCGGGACAGCAAAGCTTTCTTT; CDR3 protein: CASSYRDSKAFF
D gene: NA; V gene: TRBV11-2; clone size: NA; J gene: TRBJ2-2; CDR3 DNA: TGTGCCAGCAGCTTGTCTGCCTCCTCTATTACATACACCGGGGAGCTGTTTTTT; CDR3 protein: CASSLSASSITYTGELFF
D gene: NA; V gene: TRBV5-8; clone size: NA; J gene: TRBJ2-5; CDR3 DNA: TGTGCCAGCAGCCAGGGCTTTAGGATGGAGACCCAGTACTTC; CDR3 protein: CASSQGFRMETQYF
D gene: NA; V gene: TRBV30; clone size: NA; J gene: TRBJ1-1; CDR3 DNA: TGTGCCTGGAGCCTAGGGGGGGTGGTTAGGGCTGAAGCTTTCTTT; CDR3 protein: CAWSLGGVVRAEAFF